The sample holds a few counts of the clone carrying this T cell receptor (beta chain). Its antigen is currently unknown. This CDR3 is built from 10 residues. Germline-derived CDR1 and CDR2 are DFQATT and SNEGSKA (reference sequence). Trimming stripped 4 bases from V and 6 bases from J, with 6 bases between. These data come from a study of T-cell reconstitution after alpha-beta-depleted transplantation in children. Preparing the TCRbeta library involved the use of unique molecular identifiers. One entry per CDR3 protein results from TCRdb running MiXCR on the PCR reads. This sample carries some 120,000 distinct CDR3 sequences, about 21% of them seen once, and the ten largest clones take 10%. Whole-study results and caveats: Newly generated T cells supplied most T-cell counts and diversity one year post-transplant. Where alpha-beta T cells came from about two months after transplant was reportedly several hundred expanded graft clones. Surviving recipient T cells and thymic progenitors underlay high day-60 TCRbeta diversity in some patients.

This specimen was PBMCs, mostly from graft donor cells, taken 180 days after TCRalphabeta/CD19-depleted stem cell transplant. V is TRBV20-1 and J is TRBJ1-1; maybe TRBD1 (5 bases). The source is a male patient aged 2-15 years who had a stem cell transplant for chronic granulomatous disease, so the T cells may come from the graft donor. CDR3 sequence (DNA): TGCAGTGCTACGGGGCCTGAAGCTTTCTTT. Its translation: CSATGPEAFF.